This T cell receptor (beta chain) was documented in a study of T cell repertoires in cytomegalovirus infection. On the study more broadly: TCR beta signatures that were public indicated CMV infection and matching HLA type.

Study findings and constraints: CMV-specific TCR beta clonotypes restricted by HLA-C were the ones dominating the ex vivo response. Identification of carriers of CMV plus the relevant HLA was achieved through cumulative public TCR beta family frequency.

This clonotype was counted a few times. Its antigen is unidentified. MiXCR was run by TCRdb on the reads, yielding one entry per CDR3 protein. This sample has just under 550,000 distinct CDR3 sequences; around 27% occur once, and the top ten carry roughly 13%. From germline, CDR1 is ENHRY and CDR2 SYGVKD. This CDR3 has 15 residues. V lost 6 bases and J lost 0, with 14 bases in between. Sequenced material: PBMCs. This receptor was identified in a human donor in good health (CMV status not recorded). Some clones in this sample may be carry-over from other donors' samples. This chain links TRBV10-3 with TRBJ1-1; D is unclear. CDR3 DNA sequence: TGTGCCATCAGGAGAGTCGGAACGCTGAACACTGAAGCTTTCTTT. Translation: CAIRRVGTLNTEAFF.